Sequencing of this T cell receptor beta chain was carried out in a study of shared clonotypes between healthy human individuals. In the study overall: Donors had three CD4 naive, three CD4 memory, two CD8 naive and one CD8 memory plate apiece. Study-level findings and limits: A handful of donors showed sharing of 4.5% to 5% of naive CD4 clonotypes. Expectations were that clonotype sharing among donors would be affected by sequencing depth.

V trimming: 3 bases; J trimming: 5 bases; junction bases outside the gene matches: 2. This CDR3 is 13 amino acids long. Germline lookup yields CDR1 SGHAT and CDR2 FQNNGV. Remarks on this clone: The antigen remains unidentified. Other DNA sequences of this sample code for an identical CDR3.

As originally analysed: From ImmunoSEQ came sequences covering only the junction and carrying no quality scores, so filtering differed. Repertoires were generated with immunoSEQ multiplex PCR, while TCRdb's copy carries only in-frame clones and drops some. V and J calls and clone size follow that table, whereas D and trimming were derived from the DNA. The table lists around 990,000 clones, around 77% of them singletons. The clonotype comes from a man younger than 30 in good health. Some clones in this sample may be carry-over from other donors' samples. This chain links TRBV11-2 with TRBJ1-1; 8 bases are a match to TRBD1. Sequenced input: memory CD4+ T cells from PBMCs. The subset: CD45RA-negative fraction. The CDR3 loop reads CASSFRQGTEAFF. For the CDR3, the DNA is TGTGCCAGCAGCTTCCGACAGGGGACTGAAGCTTTCTTT.